This passage covers 25 T cell receptor beta chains from one sample sequenced in a study of blood T cell repertoires in COVID-19. Sequencing was performed with immunoSEQ multiplex PCR; in TCRdb, only in-frame clones are kept and a portion is missing. Altogether a few hundred thousand clones are present, 89% being singletons, with the ten largest covering 1.2%. Sequencing was done on a sample of peripheral blood. These receptors were taken from a man in his forties or fifties with acute or convalescent COVID-19.

This clone turned up a few times. The rearrangement links TRBV7-2 to TRBJ1-1; 7 bases line up with TRBD1. This CDR3 region has 14 residues. The germline CDR1 and CDR2 sequences are SGHTA and FQGNSA. The V and J ends lost 5 bases and 4 bases, in that order; junction bases with no gene match: 7. CDR3 DNA sequence: TGTGCCAGCAGCCTATCGGGACAGCCCACTGAAGCTTTCTTT. This translates into CASSLSGQPTEAFF.

This sequence joins TRBV7-8 and TRBJ2-5; 10 positions agree with TRBD1. The CDR3 covers 17 residues. Trimming at V came to 8 bases and at J to 5 bases, leaving 17 bases not matched to a gene. Germline CDR1 and CDR2: SGHVS and FQNEAQ. The CDR3 sequence: CASQIQLGQGSHETQYF. CDR3 bases: TGTGCCAGCCAAATCCAATTGGGACAGGGGAGCCACGAGACCCAGTACTTC.

V gene TRBV6-5 combines with J gene TRBJ1-5, with TRBD1 matching 9 bases. The germline gives CDR1 MNHEY, CDR2 SVGAGI. After removal of 7 bases from V and 6 bases from J, the junction contained 10 bases not matched to a gene. The CDR3 spans 15 residues. The CDR3 spells CASTDPGQGRQPQHF. The CDR3 DNA reads TGTGCCAGCACAGACCCTGGACAGGGGCGTCAGCCCCAGCATTTT.

In nucleotides, the CDR3 is TGCGCCAGCAGCCCACCAACTAGCGCTGGGGCCAACGTCCTGACTTTC. Residues: CASSPPTSAGANVLTF. This rearrangement joins TRBV5-1 to TRBJ2-6, with 7 bases lining up with TRBD2. CDR1 and CDR2 (germline): SGHRS, YFSETQ. This CDR3 has 16 residues. Unmatched junction bases numbered 6, after V lost 4 bases and J lost 2 bases.

The chain links TRBV18 to TRBJ1-2; D remains ambiguous. The germline V gene encodes CDR1 KGHSH and CDR2 LQKENI. Trimming took 5 bases from V and 6 from J, leaving 13 bases between them. The CDR3 totals 13 residues. In DNA, the CDR3 is TGTGCCAGCTCAGAGGAGGGAAACCATGGCTACACCTTC. This codes for CASSEEGNHGYTF.

The chain uses TRBV5-6 and TRBJ2-7; possible D gene TRBD2, 6 bases. Per germline, CDR1 SGHDT and CDR2 YYEEEE. V was clipped by 2 bases and J by 3 bases, with 12 bases between them. The CDR3 length is 14 residues. CDR3 sequence: CASSFRGRIYEQYF. As DNA, the CDR3 is TGTGCCAGCAGCTTCCGGGGGAGAATCTACGAGCAGTACTTC.

This sequence joins TRBV5-1 and TRBJ1-2; possible D gene TRBD1, 6 bases. CDR3 length equals 15 residues. Germline V gene lookup returns CDR1 SGHRS and CDR2 YFSETQ. Trimming removed 1 base from V and 9 bases from J, with 19 bases in between. The CDR3: CASSLNPGQLRSYTF. As DNA, the CDR3 is TGCGCCAGCAGCTTGAACCCCGGACAGTTGAGGAGCTACACCTTC.

The chain has TRBV11-2 and TRBJ1-6, with TRBD1 identical over 10 bases. J gave up 10 bases and V 3 bases, and 3 bases lay outside the gene matches. The length of the CDR3 is 14 residues. Germline CDR1 reads SGHAT; CDR2 reads FQNNGV. CDR3 coding DNA: TGTGCCAGCAGCTTGGGGACAGGGGAATCACCCCTCCACTTT. This translates into CASSLGTGESPLHF. Complete variable domain (other parts from reference TRBV11-2 and TRBJ1-6): EAGVAQSPRYKIIEKRQSVAFWCNPISGHATLYWYQQILGQGPKLLIQFQNNGVVDDSQLPKDRFSAERLKGVDSTLKIQPAKLEDSAVYLCASSLGTGESPLHFGNGTRLTVT.

J is TRBJ1-1 and V is TRBV7-9; D is unresolved. The V end lost 2 bases, the J end lost 6 bases, and 4 bases lay between the germline ends. From germline, CDR1 is SEHNR and CDR2 FQNEAQ (reference sequence). The CDR3 sequence is 11 residues long. For the CDR3, the DNA is TGTGCCAGCAGCTTAACTCCTGAAGCTTTCTTT. This translates into CASSLTPEAFF.

The genes are TRBV7-8 and TRBJ1-3; 12 positions match TRBD1. The CDR3 is 19 amino acids. CDR1 and CDR2 from the germline V gene are SGHVS and FQNEAQ. J gave up 0 bases and V 5 bases, and 11 bases lay outside the gene matches. The CDR3 region is CASSPPGTGGLASGNTIYF. The CDR3 DNA reads as TGTGCCAGCAGCCCGCCCGGGACAGGGGGCCTCGCCTCTGGAAACACCATATATTTT.

The gene calls are TRBV6-5 and TRBJ2-2; TRBD2 is a possible D gene (6 bases). Germline V gives CDR1 MNHEY, CDR2 SVGAGI. The CDR3 covers 14 residues. Trimming left V 8 bases short and J 0 bases short, with 10 bases between. The chain's CDR3 is CASHRDSNTGELFF. DNA of the CDR3: TGTGCCAGCCATAGGGACTCGAACACCGGGGAGCTGTTTTTT.

In this sample, this clone turned up many times. The V and J genes are TRBV30 and TRBJ1-5; D might be TRBD1 (6 bases). The length of the CDR3 is 14 residues. Trimming left V 8 bases short and J 6 bases short, with 20 bases between. Germline CDR1 and CDR2: GTSNPN and SVGIG (reference sequence). CDR3 nucleotides: TGTGCCGGTGCGGTAGGGGCAGGGGTTCAGCCCCAGCATTTT. This encodes CAGAVGAGVQPQHF.

The V call is TRBV19, the J call TRBJ1-1; no reliable D call. V lost 7 bases and J lost 1, with 10 bases in between. The CDR3 loop spans 13 amino acids. Germline CDR1 reads LNHDA; CDR2 reads SQIVND (reference sequence). CDR3 DNA sequence: TGTGCCAGTACATCACGGGAGAACACTGAAGCTTTCTTT. Amino acids: CASTSRENTEAFF.

The CDR3 sequence is CAWRADRGNEQYF. The CDR3 DNA reads TGTGCCTGGAGAGCGGACAGGGGAAACGAGCAGTACTTC. The chain links TRBV30 to TRBJ2-7, with 9 nucleotides matching TRBD1. The CDR3 has 13 residues. The germline V gene has CDR1 GTSNPN and CDR2 SVGIG (reference sequence). Trimming removed 3 bases from V and 5 bases from J; junction bases left unmatched: 5.

This chain links TRBV6-5 with TRBJ1-4; weak D call: TRBD1 (6 bases). The V and J ends lost 0 bases and 6 bases respectively, with 11 bases between them. The CDR3 is 15 residues long. Germline V gives CDR1 MNHEY, CDR2 SVGAGI. In nucleotides, the CDR3 is TGTGCCAGCAGTTACTCTAGGGACACTTATGAAAAACTGTTTTTT. Protein sequence: CASSYSRDTYEKLFF.

This chain links TRBV11-2 with TRBJ2-4; D remains ambiguous. V lost 3 bases, J lost 7 bases, and 7 bases lay in between. There are 12 residues in the CDR3. CDR1 SGHAT and CDR2 FQNNGV come from the germline V gene. CDR3 in amino acids: CASSFENNIQYF. The CDR3 nucleotides read TGTGCCAGCAGCTTCGAGAATAACATTCAGTACTTC. Combining the CDR3 with reference TRBV11-2 and TRBJ2-4 gives the whole variable domain EAGVAQSPRYKIIEKRQSVAFWCNPISGHATLYWYQQILGQGPKLLIQFQNNGVVDDSQLPKDRFSAERLKGVDSTLKIQPAKLEDSAVYLCASSFENNIQYFGAGTRLSVL.

The chain uses TRBV19 and TRBJ1-5, with unresolved D. The germline V gene has CDR1 LNHDA and CDR2 SQIVND (reference sequence). The CDR3 has 13 amino acids. Between the trimmed V and J ends, which lost 5 bases and 7 bases, there was a span of 12 bases. The CDR3 region has the DNA TGTGCCAGTAGTTTTCGGGAGGGCCAGCCCCAGCATTTT. As protein: CASSFREGQPQHF.

The chain has TRBV3-1 (or the pseudogene TRBV3-2) and TRBJ2-7; possibly TRBD2 for D (6 bases). V lost 0 bases to trimming and J lost 6 bases, with 6 bases between them. Germline loops: CDR1 LGHDT, CDR2 YNNKEL (reference sequence). This CDR3 comprises 12 residues. The CDR3 sequence: CASSQEGGEQYF. In DNA, the CDR3 is TGTGCCAGCAGCCAAGAGGGGGGCGAGCAGTACTTC.

The J gene is TRBJ2-1, the V gene TRBV29-1; TRBD1 agrees at 8 bases. There are 14 residues in the CDR3. Germline V gene sequence: CDR1 SQVTM, CDR2 ANQGSEA. After removal of 6 bases from V and 3 bases from J, the junction contained 7 bases not matched to a gene. CDR3 loop: CSVFQGAGYNEQFF. CDR3 bases: TGCAGCGTCTTCCAGGGGGCAGGCTACAATGAGCAGTTCTTC.

CDR3 DNA: TGTGCCACCAGTGATTCGACAGGACACTATACCTGGGAGCTGTTTTTT. It encodes CATSDSTGHYTWELFF. V is TRBV24-1 and J is TRBJ2-2, with D perhaps TRBD1 (6 bases). The V and J ends lost 2 bases and 9 bases respectively, with 18 bases between them. CDR1 and CDR2 from the germline V gene are KGHDR and SFDVKD. The CDR3 is 16 residues long.

The chain recombines TRBV4-3 with TRBJ2-3; the match to TRBD2 covers 8 bases. With 1 base clipped from V and 2 bases from J, the junction kept 5 bases outside the gene matches. Per the germline V gene, CDR1 is LGHNA and CDR2 is YSLEER. This CDR3 contains 16 residues. The CDR3 reads CASSQAPGGTTDTQYF. The CDR3 bases are TGCGCCAGCAGCCAAGCACCGGGGGGGACCACAGATACGCAGTATTTT.

The chain joins TRBV2 to TRBJ2-6; the D gene is possibly TRBD1 (5 bases). The germline CDR1 and CDR2 sequences are SNHLY and FYNNEI. The CDR3 contains 15 residues. V gave up 4 bases and J gave up 2 bases, with 9 bases separating them. The CDR3 is CASSGTGPGANVLTF. CDR3 in DNA: TGTGCCAGCAGTGGAACAGGACCTGGGGCCAACGTCCTGACTTTC.

The V and J genes are TRBV4-1 and TRBJ1-2; TRBD1 might be the D (6 bases). Per the germline V gene, CDR1 is MGHRA and CDR2 is YSYEKL. This CDR3 region has 15 residues. Trimming pared 3 bases from V and 2 bases from J, leaving 13 bases between. The chain's CDR3 is CASSQHRVRNYGYTF. CDR3 sequence (DNA): TGCGCCAGCAGCCAGCACAGGGTGAGAAACTATGGCTACACCTTC.

The chain employs TRBV7-9 and TRBJ2-1; 13 nucleotides align to TRBD2. J gave up 8 bases and V 4 bases, and 8 bases lay outside the gene matches. From germline, CDR1 is SEHNR and CDR2 FQNEAQ (reference sequence). CDR3 length: 16 amino acids. This chain's CDR3 is CASSSQGTSGTDEQFF. In DNA form, the CDR3 reads TGTGCCAGCAGCTCACAAGGGACTAGCGGGACCGATGAGCAGTTCTTC.

The gene calls are TRBV5-8 and TRBJ2-7; D might be TRBD1 (5 bases). CDR3 length equals 16 residues. The germline V and J ends were trimmed by 4 bases and 1 base, with 18 bases remaining between them. CDR1 and CDR2 from the germline V gene are SGHTS and YDEGEE. DNA of the CDR3: TGTGCCAGCAGCCCTTCGGGTGCAGGGATGTCCTACGAGCAGTACTTC. Its translation is CASSPSGAGMSYEQYF.